These 20 T cell receptor beta chains were all obtained from the same sample, sequenced in a study of T-cell reconstitution after alpha-beta-depleted transplantation in children. Unique molecular identifiers were incorporated into the prepared TCRbeta library. Each CDR3 protein is one row after TCRdb ran MiXCR on the PCR reads. The table shows 250,000 to 300,000 distinct CDR3 sequences, with nearly 10% occurring only once. The material sequenced was PBMCs from the stem cell graft donor, taken from the stem cell graft. These receptors all stem from a human donor who donated a stem cell graft to a child with SCID.

This clonotype has a handful of counts. The CDR3 here is CASSQVPWQQTYEQYF. The CDR3 DNA sequence: TGTGCCAGCAGCCAAGTGCCCTGGCAGCAGACCTACGAGCAGTACTTC. This sequence joins TRBV14 and TRBJ2-7; D unresolved. CDR1 and CDR2 from the germline V gene are SGHDN and FVKESK. The V end was cut by 1 base, the J end by 2 bases, with 15 bases between. The CDR3 has 16 amino acids.

The chain couples TRBV4-1 to TRBJ1-5; 8 bases align to TRBD1. Per the germline V gene, CDR1 is MGHRA and CDR2 is YSYEKL. Germline trimming cut 3 bases from V and 3 bases from J; bases unmatched to any gene: 4. The CDR3 runs to 15 residues. CDR3 in amino acids: CASSQVDRANQPQHF. The CDR3 nucleotides read TGCGCCAGCAGCCAGGTGGACAGGGCCAATCAGCCCCAGCATTTT.

This clonotype was detected a few times. The chain uses TRBV4-1 and TRBJ2-5, with 8 bases identical to TRBD1. Germline V CDR1 and CDR2: MGHRA, YSYEKL. The CDR3 spans 15 residues. V shed 0 bases and J 5 bases; nucleotides not matched to a gene: 5. CDR3 nucleotides: TGCGCCAGCAGCCAAGAGGCAGGGGGCGGGGAGACCCAGTACTTC. Its protein product is CASSQEAGGGETQYF.

This clonotype has only a few counts. The chain joins TRBV5-1 to TRBJ1-6; possibly TRBD1 for D (5 bases). CDR3 size: 15 residues. V shed 2 bases and J shed 10 bases, with 16 bases lying between them. Germline V CDR1 and CDR2: SGHRS, YFSETQ. In DNA form, the CDR3 reads TGCGCCAGCAGCTTAGGGACCGACCGGAGATCACCCCTCCACTTT. Translated: CASSLGTDRRSPLHF.

This clonotype was counted only a few times. The V gene is TRBV10-1, the J gene TRBJ2-1; 7 bases line up with TRBD2. With 6 bases clipped from V and 9 bases from J, the junction kept 14 bases outside the gene matches. The germline V gene has CDR1 WNHNN and CDR2 SYGVQD (reference sequence). The CDR3 is made up of 15 amino acids. CDR3 sequence reads: CASRTRAGRVGEQFF. For the CDR3, the DNA is TGCGCCAGCAGGACGAGAGCGGGGAGAGTGGGTGAGCAGTTCTTC.

The V call is TRBV10-1, the J call TRBJ1-3; no clear D gene. The CDR3 contains 14 residues. Germline CDR1 and CDR2: WNHNN and SYGVQD (reference sequence). V was cut by 0 bases and J by 4 bases, with 7 bases left in between. The CDR3 DNA reads TGCGCCAGCAGTGAGTCGGGCAGGGGAAACACCATATATTTT. Amino acid sequence: CASSESGRGNTIYF.

This clonotype has ten or more counts. This chain joins TRBV28 and TRBJ2-5, with 7 bases aligning to TRBD1. CDR1 MDHEN and CDR2 SYDVKM come from the germline V gene. J was trimmed by 2 bases and V by 2 bases; bases with no gene match: 2. This CDR3 spans 14 amino acids. The CDR3 loop reads CASSLPGQQETQYF. The CDR3, as DNA: TGTGCCAGCAGTTTACCGGGACAGCAAGAGACCCAGTACTTC.

The chain carries TRBV5-1 and TRBJ2-3, with a tentative D call TRBD1 (8 bases). The CDR3 is 17 residues long. Trimming took off 4 bases at V and 4 bases at J, with 22 bases between the two ends. The germline gives CDR1 SGHRS, CDR2 YFSETQ. The CDR3 nucleotides read TGCGCCAGCAGCCCAGACAGGGGAGGGGGCTGGTCAGATACGCAGTATTTT. Its translation: CASSPDRGGGWSDTQYF.

This clonotype was detected a few times. The CDR3 region is CASSFGASGVDTQYF. In nucleotides, the CDR3 is TGCGCCAGCAGCTTCGGGGCTAGCGGGGTGGATACGCAGTATTTT. The chain is built from TRBV5-1 and TRBJ2-3, with 9 positions matching TRBD2. The germline V gene has CDR1 SGHRS and CDR2 YFSETQ. The CDR3 is 15 residues long. V shed 2 bases and J 6 bases; nucleotides not matched to a gene: 7. Drawing the rest from reference TRBV5-1 and TRBJ2-3, the complete variable domain is KAGVTQTPRYLIKTRGQQVTLSCSPISGHRSVSWYQQTPGQGLQFLFEYFSETQRNKGNFPGRFSGRQFSNSRSEMNVSTLELGDSALYLCASSFGASGVDTQYFGPGTRLTVL.

In its sample, this clonotype was seen many times. The chain joins TRBV9 to TRBJ2-3; the D gene is possibly TRBD1 (6 bases). The germline gives CDR1 SGDLS, CDR2 YYNGEE. V was trimmed by 6 bases and J by 4 bases, leaving 18 bases between them. This CDR3 is built from 15 residues. CDR3 amino acids: CASKGTGTPADTQYF. CDR3 sequence (DNA): TGTGCCAGCAAGGGCACCGGGACACCGGCAGATACGCAGTATTTT.

This chain uses TRBV7-2 with TRBJ1-1; D is uncertain. The CDR3 covers 14 residues. The germline CDR1 and CDR2 sequences are SGHTA and FQGNSA. Trimming pared 1 base from V and 1 base from J, leaving 7 bases between. The CDR3 loop is CASSLDNRNTEAFF. The CDR3 coding sequence is TGTGCCAGCAGCTTAGATAACAGGAACACTGAAGCTTTCTTT. The full variable domain, rest sourced from reference TRBV7-2 and TRBJ1-1, is GAGVSQSPSNKVTEKGKDVELRCDPISGHTALYWYRQSLGQGLEFLIYFQGNSAPDKSGLPSDRFSAERTGGSVSTLTIQRTQQEDSAVYLCASSLDNRNTEAFFGQGTRLTVV.

This clonotype has a count of ten or more. The V gene is TRBV12-3 or TRBV12-4, the J gene TRBJ2-7; no definite D call. V lost 6 bases and J 2 bases, leaving 11 bases between the germline ends. The CDR3 sequence is 13 residues long. The CDR3 spells CASRTGPTYEQYF. DNA of the CDR3: TGTGCCAGCAGGACCGGGCCGACCTACGAGCAGTACTTC.

V gene TRBV20-1 combines with J gene TRBJ2-5; D ambiguous. Germline-derived CDR1 and CDR2 are DFQATT and SNEGSKA (reference sequence). V was clipped by 6 bases and J by 6 bases, with 11 bases between them. The CDR3 has 11 amino acids. This CDR3 is CSAMNEQTQYF. The CDR3 nucleotides are TGCAGTGCGATGAACGAGCAGACCCAGTACTTC.

The sample holds a few counts of this clonotype. The chain recombines TRBV5-1 with TRBJ2-3; D remains unclear. The CDR3 length is 16 residues. CDR1 and CDR2 (germline): SGHRS, YFSETQ. V was clipped by 4 bases and J by 0 bases, with 15 bases between them. CDR3 nucleotides: TGCGCCAGCAGCCCCCGTTTGCAGGCGAGCACAGATACGCAGTATTTT. This codes for CASSPRLQASTDTQYF.

This clonotype came up a few times. V usage is TRBV7-3 and J usage is TRBJ1-2, with 8 bases fitting TRBD1. Germline V gene lookup returns CDR1 SGHTA and CDR2 FQGTGA. V lost 1 base and J lost 4; bases outside the gene matches: 5. The CDR3 runs to 15 residues. The CDR3 reads CASSLMAGGVYGYTF. The CDR3 bases are TGTGCCAGCAGCTTAATGGCAGGGGGCGTCTATGGCTACACCTTC.

This clonotype has just a few counts. V usage is TRBV6-5 and J usage is TRBJ1-5; D is perhaps TRBD1 (5 bases). Germline V gene lookup returns CDR1 MNHEY and CDR2 SVGAGI. V was trimmed by 2 bases and J by 0 bases, leaving 8 bases between them. The CDR3 is 15 residues long. CDR3 sequence (DNA): TGTGCCAGCAGTTACGCGGACAATAGCAATCAGCCCCAGCATTTT. This gives the protein CASSYADNSNQPQHF.

The sample holds a few counts of this clonotype. The CDR3 region is CASSWGSGGTGELFF. The CDR3 DNA reads TGTGCCAGCAGTTGGGGTTCAGGGGGCACCGGGGAGCTGTTTTTT. The chain is built from TRBV12-3 or TRBV12-4 and TRBJ2-2; 7 positions match TRBD1. The CDR3 is 15 amino acids. With V trimmed by 4 bases and J by 4 bases, 6 bases remained unmatched.

This clonotype was detected a few times. The rearrangement joins TRBV5-1 to TRBJ2-3, with D tentatively TRBD1 (6 bases). There are 15 residues in the CDR3. V lost 4 bases, J lost 0 bases, and 12 bases lay in between. CDR1 is SGHRS and CDR2 is YFSETQ in the germline V gene. The DNA for the CDR3 is TGCGCCAGCAGCCGGACAGAAACTAGCACAGATACGCAGTATTTT. Its translation is CASSRTETSTDTQYF.

J is TRBJ2-1 and V is TRBV6-2 or TRBV6-3; tentative D call: TRBD2 (6 bases). This CDR3 comprises 16 residues. CDR1 and CDR2 from the germline V gene are MNHEY and SVGEGT. Trimming took 5 bases from V and 6 from J, leaving 20 bases between them. CDR3 sequence: CASSRVGLPRANEQFF. The CDR3 bases are TGTGCCAGCAGTAGGGTGGGACTTCCTAGGGCCAATGAGCAGTTCTTC.

The gene calls are TRBV10-1 and TRBJ2-2, with D unclear. Trimming took 4 bases from V and 6 from J, leaving 15 bases between them. This CDR3 region has 15 residues. Germline V CDR1 and CDR2: WNHNN, SYGVQD (reference sequence). The CDR3 nucleotides read TGCGCCAGCAGTGTGCAGCCCTTGTGGGCCGGGGAGCTGTTTTTT. Translating gives CASSVQPLWAGELFF.